A selection of T cell receptor beta chains follows, all from one sample in a study of T cell responses to AZD1222 COVID-19 vaccine. The protocol was immunoSEQ multiplex PCR, while the TCRdb copy is restricted to in-frame clones and leaves out a portion. The repertoire consists of 210,000 or so clones, with under 95% occurring once and the leading ten covering less than 1.2%. Material: peripheral blood, obtained on day 0 of MenACWY control vaccination. Receptor source: an adult in good health. CDR3s include the opening cysteine and the closing phenylalanine or tryptophan. Fields, in order: D gene, clone size, J gene, V gene, CDR3 protein, CDR3 DNA. A D gene is named only where the DNA matches it firmly. Clone sizes are given selectively: once, few, many, or a class where the clone is expanded.

.,.,TRBJ2-7,TRBV20-1,CSARAGNEQYF,TGCAGTGCTAGGGCAGGGAACGAGCAGTACTTC
.,once,TRBJ1-5,TRBV30,CAWGISNQPQHF,TGTGCCTGGGGTATTAGCAATCAGCCCCAGCATTTT
.,.,TRBJ2-3,TRBV30,CAWKGPSRGTDTQYF,TGTGCCTGGAAAGGGCCATCCCGGGGCACAGATACGCAGTATTTT
.,.,TRBJ2-3,TRBV30,CAWSVAYHADFTDTQYF,TGTGCCTGGAGTGTAGCCTATCACGCGGACTTCACAGATACGCAGTATTTT
.,.,TRBJ1-2,TRBV6-2/TRBV6-3,CASSYFSYGYTF,TGTGCCAGCAGTTACTTCTCGTATGGCTACACCTTC
.,.,TRBJ1-1,TRBV13,CASSSPWGGNTEAFF,TGTGCCAGCAGCTCCCCGTGGGGGGGGAACACTGAAGCTTTCTTT
.,.,TRBJ1-5,TRBV10-3,CAISLTGTSNQPQHF,TGTGCCATCAGCCTCACAGGGACAAGCAATCAGCCCCAGCATTTT
.,.,TRBJ2-7,TRBV4-3,CASSQRSGRAPAYEQYF,TGCGCCAGCAGCCAACGTAGTGGTAGGGCCCCCGCATACGAGCAGTACTTC
.,.,TRBJ1-4,TRBV19,CASRIQGEKLFF,TGTGCCAGTAGGATACAGGGAGAAAAACTGTTTTTT
.,few,TRBJ1-3,TRBV3-1/TRBV3-2,CASSEGGVDAGNTIYF,TGTGCCAGCAGCGAGGGGGGGGTGGACGCTGGAAACACCATATATTTT
.,.,TRBJ1-3,TRBV4-3,CASSLSGDSGNTIYF,TGCGCCAGCAGCCTGTCTGGCGACTCTGGAAACACCATATATTTT
.,.,TRBJ2-4,TRBV5-5,CASSLKGGSAKNIQYF,TGTGCCAGCAGCTTGAAGGGGGGCTCGGCCAAAAACATTCAGTACTTC
TRBD1,.,TRBJ1-1,TRBV7-8,CASSLGYRGTSTEAFF,TGTGCCAGCAGCTTAGGTTACAGGGGGACGTCGACTGAAGCTTTCTTT
.,.,TRBJ2-7,TRBV5-1,CASSLGRDNYEQYF,TGCGCCAGCAGCTTGGGACGGGACAACTACGAGCAGTACTTC
.,.,TRBJ2-2,TRBV24-1,CATSQTGNTGELFF,TGTGCCACCAGCCAGACTGGGAACACCGGGGAGCTGTTTTTT